This note documents a single TCR beta chain sequence. The data derive from a study of blood T cell repertoires in COVID-19. Whole-study context: Italy, Spain and the United States were the sources of the convalescent and acute COVID-19 samples. PBMCs, B-cell-depleted T cells, or T cells were the source of the cDNA or gDNA that made up the material.

Clones were sequenced by immunoSEQ multiplex PCR, and TCRdb holds only the in-frame ones, with some missing. The data hold approximately 150,000 clones, with 81% observed a single time. This CDR3 is 17 amino acids long. Germline V CDR1 and CDR2: LGHNA, YSLEER. Trimming at V came to 1 base and at J to 0 bases, leaving 6 bases not matched to a gene. The rearrangement links TRBV4-3 to TRBJ2-7; 10 bases are a match to TRBD2. The source is a human donor in a cohort sampled during active COVID-19. Material: peripheral blood. Written as DNA, the CDR3 is TGCGCCAGCAGCCAAGGAGCGGGAGGGGTGAGCTCCTACGAGCAGTACTTC. It specifies CASSQGAGGVSSYEQYF.